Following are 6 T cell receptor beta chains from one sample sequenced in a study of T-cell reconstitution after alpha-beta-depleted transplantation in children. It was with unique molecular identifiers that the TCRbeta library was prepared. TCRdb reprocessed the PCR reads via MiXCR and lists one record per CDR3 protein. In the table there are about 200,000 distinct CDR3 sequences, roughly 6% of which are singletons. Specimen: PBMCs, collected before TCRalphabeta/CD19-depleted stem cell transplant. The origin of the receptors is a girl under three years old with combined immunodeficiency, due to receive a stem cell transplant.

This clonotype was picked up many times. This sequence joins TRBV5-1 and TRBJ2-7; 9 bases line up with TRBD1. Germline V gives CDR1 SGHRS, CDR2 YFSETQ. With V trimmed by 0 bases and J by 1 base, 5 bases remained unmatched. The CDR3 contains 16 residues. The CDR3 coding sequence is TGCGCCAGCAGCTTGGACCCGGGACAGGGATCCTACGAGCAGTACTTC. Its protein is CASSLDPGQGSYEQYF.

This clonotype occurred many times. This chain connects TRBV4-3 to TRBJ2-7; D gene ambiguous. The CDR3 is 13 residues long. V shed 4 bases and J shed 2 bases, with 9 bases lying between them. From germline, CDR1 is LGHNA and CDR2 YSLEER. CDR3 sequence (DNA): TGCGCCAGCAGCCCAGACGCCGCCTACGAGCAGTACTTC. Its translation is CASSPDAAYEQYF.

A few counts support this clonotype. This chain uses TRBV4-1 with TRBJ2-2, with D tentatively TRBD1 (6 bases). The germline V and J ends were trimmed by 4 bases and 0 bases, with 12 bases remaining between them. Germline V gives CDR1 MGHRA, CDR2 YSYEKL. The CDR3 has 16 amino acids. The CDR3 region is CASSRSGQPNTGELFF. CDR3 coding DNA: TGCGCCAGCAGCCGATCCGGACAGCCGAACACCGGGGAGCTGTTTTTT.

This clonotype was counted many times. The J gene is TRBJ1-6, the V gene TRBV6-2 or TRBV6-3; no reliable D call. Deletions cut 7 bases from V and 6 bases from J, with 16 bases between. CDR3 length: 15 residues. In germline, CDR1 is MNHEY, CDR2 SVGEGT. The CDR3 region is CASTYHAKSNSPLHF. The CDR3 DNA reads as TGTGCCAGCACCTACCACGCAAAGAGTAATTCACCCCTCCACTTT.

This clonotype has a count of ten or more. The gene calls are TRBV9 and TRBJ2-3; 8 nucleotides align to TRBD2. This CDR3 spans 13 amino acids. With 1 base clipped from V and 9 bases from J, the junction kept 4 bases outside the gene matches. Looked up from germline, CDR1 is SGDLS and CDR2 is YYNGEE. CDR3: CASSVNSGGTQYF. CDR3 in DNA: TGTGCCAGCAGCGTAAATTCGGGGGGGACGCAGTATTTT.

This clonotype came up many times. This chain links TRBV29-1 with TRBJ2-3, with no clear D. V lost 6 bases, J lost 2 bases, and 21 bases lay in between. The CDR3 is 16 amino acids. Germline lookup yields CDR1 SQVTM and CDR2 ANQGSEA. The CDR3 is CSVRRFSAPFTDTQYF. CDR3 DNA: TGCAGCGTCAGACGTTTCTCAGCCCCGTTCACAGATACGCAGTATTTT.